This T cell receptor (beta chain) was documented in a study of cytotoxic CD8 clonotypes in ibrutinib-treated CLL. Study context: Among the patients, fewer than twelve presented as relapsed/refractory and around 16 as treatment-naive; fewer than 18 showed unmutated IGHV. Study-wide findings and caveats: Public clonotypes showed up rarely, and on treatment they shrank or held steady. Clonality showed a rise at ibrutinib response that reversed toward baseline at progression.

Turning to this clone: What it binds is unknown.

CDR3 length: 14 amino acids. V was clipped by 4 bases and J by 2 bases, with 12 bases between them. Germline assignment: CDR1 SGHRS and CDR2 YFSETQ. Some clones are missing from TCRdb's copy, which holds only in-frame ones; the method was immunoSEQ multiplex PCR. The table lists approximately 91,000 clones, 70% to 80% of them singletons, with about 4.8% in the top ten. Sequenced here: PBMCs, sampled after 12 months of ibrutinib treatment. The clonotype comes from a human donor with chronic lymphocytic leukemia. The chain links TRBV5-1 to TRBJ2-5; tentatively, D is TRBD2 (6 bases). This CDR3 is CASSHHGGQETQYF. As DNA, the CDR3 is TGCGCCAGCAGCCATCACGGGGGTCAAGAGACCCAGTACTTC.